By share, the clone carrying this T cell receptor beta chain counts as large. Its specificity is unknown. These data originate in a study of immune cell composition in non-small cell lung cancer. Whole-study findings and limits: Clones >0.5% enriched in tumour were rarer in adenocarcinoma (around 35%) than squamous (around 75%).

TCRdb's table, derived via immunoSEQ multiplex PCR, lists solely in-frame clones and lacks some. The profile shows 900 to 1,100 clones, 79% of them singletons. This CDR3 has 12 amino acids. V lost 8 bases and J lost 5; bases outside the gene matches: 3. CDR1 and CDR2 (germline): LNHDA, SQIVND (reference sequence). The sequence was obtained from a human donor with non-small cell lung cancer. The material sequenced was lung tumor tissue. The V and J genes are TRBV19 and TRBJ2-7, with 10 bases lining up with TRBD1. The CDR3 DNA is TGTGCCAGTGGACAGGGGGGGAACGAGCAGTACTTC. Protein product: CASGQGGNEQYF.